This passage covers 9 T cell receptor beta chains from one sample sequenced in a study of CD8 T cells in Susac syndrome. The authors reverse transcribed roughly 0.5 to 1 ug RNA with random hexamers. TCRdb ran MiXCR on the immunoSEQ multiplex PCR reads and lists one entry per CDR3 protein. The data contain approximately 270,000 distinct CDR3 sequences, 90% to 95% of them singletons. Sequencing input: CD4+ T cells from PBMCs. The source is a human donor with multiple sclerosis.

This sequence joins TRBV12-3 or TRBV12-4 and TRBJ2-2; TRBD2 is a possible D gene (5 bases). The CDR3 sequence is 16 residues long. V lost 3 bases and J lost 3, with 14 bases in between. This CDR3 reads CASSFEPSGYTGELFF. CDR3 bases: TGTGCCAGCAGTTTCGAGCCCAGCGGCTACACCGGGGAGCTGTTTTTT.

The gene calls are TRBV9 and TRBJ1-1, with 9 positions matching TRBD1. Germline V gives CDR1 SGDLS, CDR2 YYNGEE. The length of the CDR3 is 16 residues. The V segment lost 3 bases and the J segment 4 bases; nucleotides outside the gene matches: 10. CDR3 sequence reads: CASSAGTGRFGTEAFF. CDR3 bases: TGTGCCAGCAGCGCCGGGACAGGGCGGTTTGGCACTGAAGCTTTCTTT.

This chain uses TRBV19 with TRBJ2-2; no reliable D call. The germline V gene has CDR1 LNHDA and CDR2 SQIVND (reference sequence). This CDR3 is 13 amino acids long. V was pared by 4 bases and J by 0 bases, with 3 bases between. CDR3 amino acids: CASSNPNTGELFF. DNA for the CDR3: TGTGCCAGTAGTAACCCGAACACCGGGGAGCTGTTTTTT.

V gene TRBV27 combines with J gene TRBJ2-7; either TRBD1 or TRBD2 may supply D (5 bases each). The V end lost 7 bases, the J end lost 5 bases, and 12 bases lay between the germline ends. Germline CDR1 reads MNHEY; CDR2 reads SMNVEV (reference sequence). The CDR3 contains 12 residues. DNA for the CDR3: TGTGCCAGCACCGAGGGGATACACGAGCAGTACTTC. Its translation: CASTEGIHEQYF.

The chain couples TRBV6-1 to TRBJ2-4, with D possibly being TRBD1 or TRBD2 (5 bases each). The V end lost 6 bases, the J end lost 3 bases, and 21 bases lay between the germline ends. Germline V lookup: CDR1 MNHNS, CDR2 SASEGT. This CDR3 comprises 17 residues. CDR3 sequence reads: CASRGEIRQMSKNIQYF. The DNA of the CDR3 is TGTGCCAGCAGGGGAGAAATCCGACAGATGAGCAAAAACATTCAGTACTTC.

The genes are TRBV29-1 and TRBJ2-5, with unresolved D. Trimming took off 3 bases at V and 4 bases at J, with 9 bases between the two ends. CDR3 length: 12 amino acids. Per germline, CDR1 SQVTM and CDR2 ANQGSEA. The CDR3 here is CSVETLGETQYF. The CDR3 coding sequence is TGCAGCGTTGAGACGCTTGGAGAGACCCAGTACTTC.

The chain has TRBV27 and TRBJ1-2; 9 nucleotides line up with TRBD1. The length of the CDR3 is 14 residues. Per the germline V gene, CDR1 is MNHEY and CDR2 is SMNVEV (reference sequence). With V trimmed by 5 bases and J by 3 bases, 4 bases remained unmatched. The CDR3 DNA follows: TGTGCCAGCAGTGAACAGGGGGCCCACTATGGCTACACCTTC. It encodes CASSEQGAHYGYTF.

The count of this clonotype is one. The genes are TRBV10-3 and TRBJ2-7; D unresolved. This CDR3 has 12 residues. Trimming stripped 4 bases from V and 3 bases from J, with 7 bases between. Germline CDR1 and CDR2: ENHRY and SYGVKD. The CDR3 here is CAISGESYEQYF. CDR3 nucleotides: TGTGCCATCAGTGGGGAAAGCTACGAGCAGTACTTC.

The chain combines TRBV20-1 with TRBJ1-2; 8 positions match TRBD1. CDR3 length: 14 amino acids. V dropped 6 bases and J dropped 1; count of bases not matched to a gene: 7. CDR1 DFQATT and CDR2 SNEGSKA come from the germline V gene (reference sequence). The CDR3 nucleotides are TGCAGTGCCAGGGGCGACAGGGGTAACTATGGCTACACCTTC. Its protein product is CSARGDRGNYGYTF.